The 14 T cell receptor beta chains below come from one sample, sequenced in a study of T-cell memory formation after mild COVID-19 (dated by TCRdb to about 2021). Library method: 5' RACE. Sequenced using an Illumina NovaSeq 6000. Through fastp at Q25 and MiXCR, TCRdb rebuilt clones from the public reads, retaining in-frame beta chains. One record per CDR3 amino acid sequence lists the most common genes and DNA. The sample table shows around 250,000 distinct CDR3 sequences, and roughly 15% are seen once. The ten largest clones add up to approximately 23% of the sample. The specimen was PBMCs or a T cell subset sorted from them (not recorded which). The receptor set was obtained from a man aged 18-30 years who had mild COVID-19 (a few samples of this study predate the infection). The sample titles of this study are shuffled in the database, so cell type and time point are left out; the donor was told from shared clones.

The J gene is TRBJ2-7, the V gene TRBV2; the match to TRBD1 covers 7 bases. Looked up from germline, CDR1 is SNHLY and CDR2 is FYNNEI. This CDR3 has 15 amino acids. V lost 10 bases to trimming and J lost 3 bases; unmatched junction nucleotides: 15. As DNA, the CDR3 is TGTGCCACGAGGCCGGACAGGCCAGAGATCTACGAGCAGTACTTC. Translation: CATRPDRPEIYEQYF.

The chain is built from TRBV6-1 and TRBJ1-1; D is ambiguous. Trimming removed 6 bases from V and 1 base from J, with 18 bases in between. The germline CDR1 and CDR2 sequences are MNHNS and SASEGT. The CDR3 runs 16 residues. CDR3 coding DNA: TGTGCCAGCAGGACCGACGGGAGGGTATGGAACACTGAAGCTTTCTTT. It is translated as CASRTDGRVWNTEAFF.

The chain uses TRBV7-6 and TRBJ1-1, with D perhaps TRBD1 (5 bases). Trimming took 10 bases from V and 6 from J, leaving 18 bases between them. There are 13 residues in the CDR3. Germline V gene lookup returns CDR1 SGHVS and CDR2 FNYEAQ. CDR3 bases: TGTGCCACCACATCTCAGGGTCGTCCTGAAGCTTTCTTT. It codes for CATTSQGRPEAFF. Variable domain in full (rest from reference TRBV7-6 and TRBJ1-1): GAGVSQSPRYKVTKRGQDVALRCDPISGHVSLYWYRQALGQGPEFLTYFNYEAQQDKSGLPNDRFSAERPEGSISTLTIQRTEQRDSAMYRCATTSQGRPEAFFGQGTRLTVV.

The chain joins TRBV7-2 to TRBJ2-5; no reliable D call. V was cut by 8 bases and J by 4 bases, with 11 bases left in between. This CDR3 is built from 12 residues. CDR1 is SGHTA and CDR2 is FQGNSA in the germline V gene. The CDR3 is CASGRDRETQYF. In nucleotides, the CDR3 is TGTGCCAGCGGTAGGGATCGAGAGACCCAGTACTTC.

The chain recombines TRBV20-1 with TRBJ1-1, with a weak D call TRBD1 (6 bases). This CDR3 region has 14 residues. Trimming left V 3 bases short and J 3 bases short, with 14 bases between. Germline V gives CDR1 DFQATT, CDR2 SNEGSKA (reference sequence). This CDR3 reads CSARMIQGYTEAFF. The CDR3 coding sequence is TGCAGTGCTAGGATGATCCAGGGGTACACTGAAGCTTTCTTT.

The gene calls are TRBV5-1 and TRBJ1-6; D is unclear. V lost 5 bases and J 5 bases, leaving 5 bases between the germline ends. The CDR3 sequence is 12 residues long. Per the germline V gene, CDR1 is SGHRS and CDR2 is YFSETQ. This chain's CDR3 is CASRENNSPLHF. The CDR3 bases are TGCGCCAGCAGGGAGAATAATTCACCCCTCCACTTT.

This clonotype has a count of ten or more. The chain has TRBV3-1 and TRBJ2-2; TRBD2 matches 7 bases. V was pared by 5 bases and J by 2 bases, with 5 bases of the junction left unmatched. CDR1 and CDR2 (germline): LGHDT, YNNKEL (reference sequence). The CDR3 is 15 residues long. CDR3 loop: CASSSGTTNTGELFF. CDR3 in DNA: TGTGCCAGCAGCTCCGGGACTACTAACACCGGGGAGCTGTTTTTT.

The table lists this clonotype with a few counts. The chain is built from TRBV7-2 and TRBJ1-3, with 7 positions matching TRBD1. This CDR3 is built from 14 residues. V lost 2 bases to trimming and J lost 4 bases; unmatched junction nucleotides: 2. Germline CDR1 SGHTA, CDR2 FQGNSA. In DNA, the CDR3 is TGTGCCAGCAGCTTATGGACAGGCGGAAACACCATATATTTT. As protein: CASSLWTGGNTIYF.

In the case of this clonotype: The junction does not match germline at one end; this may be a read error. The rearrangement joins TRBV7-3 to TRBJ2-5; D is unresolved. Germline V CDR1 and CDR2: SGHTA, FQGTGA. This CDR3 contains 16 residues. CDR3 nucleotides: TGTGCCAGCAGCTTACTGGGTACCTTGGAACAAGGGACCCAGTACTTC. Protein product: CASSLLGTLEQGTQYF.

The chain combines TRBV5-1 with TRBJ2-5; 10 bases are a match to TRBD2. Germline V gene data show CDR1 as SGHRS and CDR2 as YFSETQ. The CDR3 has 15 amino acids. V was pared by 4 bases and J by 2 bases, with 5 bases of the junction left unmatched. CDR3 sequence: CASSVLAGRQETQYF. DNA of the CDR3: TGCGCCAGCAGCGTACTAGCGGGGAGGCAAGAGACCCAGTACTTC.

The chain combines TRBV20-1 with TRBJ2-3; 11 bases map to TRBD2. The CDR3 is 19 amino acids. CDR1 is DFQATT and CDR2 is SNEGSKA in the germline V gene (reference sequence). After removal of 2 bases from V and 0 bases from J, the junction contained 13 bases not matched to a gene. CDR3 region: CSARPIYPSGGPSTDTQYF. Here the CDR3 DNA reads TGCAGTGCTAGACCAATATACCCTAGCGGGGGGCCTAGCACAGATACGCAGTATTTT.

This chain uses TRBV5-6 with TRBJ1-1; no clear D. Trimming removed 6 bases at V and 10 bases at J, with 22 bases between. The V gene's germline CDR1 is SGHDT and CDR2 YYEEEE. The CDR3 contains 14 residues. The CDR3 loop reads CASTRGDYPRVAFF. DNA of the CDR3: TGTGCCAGCACAAGAGGTGACTATCCTCGAGTAGCTTTCTTT.

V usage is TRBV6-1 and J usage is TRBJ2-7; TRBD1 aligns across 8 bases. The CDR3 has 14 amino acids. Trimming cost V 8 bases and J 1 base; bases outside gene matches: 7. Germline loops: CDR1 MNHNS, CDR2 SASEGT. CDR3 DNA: TGTGCCAGCCGGTTCCACAGGGGGTCCTACGAGCAGTACGTC. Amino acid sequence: CASRFHRGSYEQYV.

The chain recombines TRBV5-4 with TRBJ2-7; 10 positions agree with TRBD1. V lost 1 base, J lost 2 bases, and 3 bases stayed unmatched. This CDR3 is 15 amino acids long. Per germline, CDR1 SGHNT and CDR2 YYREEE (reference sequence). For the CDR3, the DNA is TGTGCCAGCAGCTTGAGCGGGACAGGGGCCTACGAGCAGTACTTC. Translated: CASSLSGTGAYEQYF. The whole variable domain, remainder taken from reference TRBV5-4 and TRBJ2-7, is ETGVTQSPTHLIKTRGQQVTLRCSSQSGHNTVSWYQQALGQGPQFIFQYYREEENGRGNFPPRFSGLQFPNYSSELNVNALELDDSALYLCASSLSGTGAYEQYFGPGTRLTVT.